These 28 T cell receptor beta chains share one sample of origin, sequenced in a study of blood T cells in healthy people across ages. The use of a sample-barcoded 5' primer and a J-beta primer mix characterized a second PCR of about 7 to 12 cycles. TCRdb recomputed calls from the 5' RACE reads with MiXCR, one row per CDR3 protein. The table records some 710,000 distinct CDR3 sequences, around 45% of them present only once. Sequencing was carried out using blood. The source is a man at least 80 years old in good health.

The CDR3 region has the DNA TGCGCCAGCAGCTTGGTATACGCAACGAACACTGAAGCTTTCTTT. It translates to CASSLVYATNTEAFF. The rearrangement links TRBV5-1 to TRBJ1-1; D is unclear. Germline loops: CDR1 SGHRS, CDR2 YFSETQ. The CDR3 loop spans 15 amino acids. The V end lost 0 bases, the J end lost 1 base, and 10 bases lay between the germline ends. The whole variable domain, remainder taken from reference TRBV5-1 and TRBJ1-1, is KAGVTQTPRYLIKTRGQQVTLSCSPISGHRSVSWYQQTPGQGLQFLFEYFSETQRNKGNFPGRFSGRQFSNSRSEMNVSTLELGDSALYLCASSLVYATNTEAFFGQGTRLTVV.

CDR3 sequence: CASSSSGTGSYNEQYF. The CDR3 DNA is TGTGCCAGCAGCTCCTCCGGGACAGGCTCCTACAATGAGCAGTACTTC. The chain combines TRBV11-2 with TRBJ2-1; 8 bases map to TRBD1. The J call may be in error: the DNA end matches TRBJ2-7 better. CDR3 length: 16 residues. The germline CDR1 and CDR2 sequences are SGHAT and FQNNGV.

The rearrangement joins TRBV5-1 to TRBJ2-6; tentatively, D is TRBD1 or TRBD2 (5 bases each). The CDR3 runs to 17 residues. Per germline, CDR1 SGHRS and CDR2 YFSETQ. Trimming cost V 0 bases and J 1 base, with 11 bases left between them. The CDR3 bases are TGCGCCAGCAGCTTGGGATTAGGGGAGTCTGGGGCCAACGTCCTGACTTTC. Protein: CASSLGLGESGANVLTF.

The table lists this clonotype with a few counts. The CDR3 nucleotides read TGTGCCAGCAGCGGGGTTTACGAGCAGTACTTC. It is translated as CASSGVYEQYF. The rearrangement uses TRBV11-3 and TRBJ2-7; D is undetermined. The CDR3 runs to 11 residues. CDR1 SGHNT and CDR2 YENEEA come from the germline V gene. Trimming took 5 bases from V and 4 from J, leaving 6 bases between them.

The rearrangement links TRBV20-1 to TRBJ1-2; 9 bases line up with TRBD1. The CDR3 length is 14 residues. The V gene's germline CDR1 is DFQATT and CDR2 SNEGSKA (reference sequence). V trimming: 4 bases; J trimming: 2 bases; junction bases outside the gene matches: 5. The CDR3 loop reads CSATRDRGNYGYTF. CDR3 coding DNA: TGCAGTGCTACCAGAGACAGGGGGAACTATGGCTACACCTTC.

The sample holds a few counts of this clonotype. The V and J genes are TRBV6-6 and TRBJ2-3, with D possibly being TRBD2 (6 bases). Trimming pared 9 bases from V and 1 base from J, leaving 17 bases between. Germline lookup yields CDR1 MNHNY and CDR2 SVGAGI (reference sequence). This CDR3 has 15 residues. The CDR3 DNA reads TGTGCCAGTAAAACAGGAGGGGTGGGCACAGATACGCAGTATTTT. Amino acid sequence: CASKTGGVGTDTQYF.

To note about this clonotype: The junction and the germline gene differ at one end; a read error may be behind it. V gene TRBV24-1 combines with J gene TRBJ2-3; 7 bases map to TRBD1. There are 16 residues in the CDR3. The germline CDR1 and CDR2 sequences are KGHDR and SFDVKD. The DNA for the CDR3 is TGTGCCGCCAGTGATTTGAAGGGGGCAAACACAGATACGCAGTATTTT. The encoded protein is CAASDLKGANTDTQYF.

The J gene is TRBJ2-3, the V gene TRBV24-1, with 9 bases lining up with TRBD1. The CDR3 has 16 residues. The junction had 7 bases not matched to a gene; V was cut back by 4 bases and J by 3 bases. Looked up from germline, CDR1 is KGHDR and CDR2 is SFDVKD. The CDR3 loop is CATSDLHGQGTDTQYF. The DNA for the CDR3 is TGTGCCACCAGTGACCTTCATGGACAGGGGACAGATACGCAGTATTTT.

This sequence joins TRBV7-2 and TRBJ2-5; 9 bases map to TRBD2. This CDR3 has 15 amino acids. Unmatched junction bases numbered 7, after V lost 3 bases and J lost 5 bases. The V gene's germline CDR1 is SGHTA and CDR2 FQGNSA. The CDR3 sequence is CASSFASGEGETQYF. The CDR3 DNA reads as TGTGCCAGCAGCTTTGCTAGCGGGGAGGGGGAGACCCAGTACTTC.

The count of this clonotype is one. One end of the junction fails to match germline, which may point to a read error. This chain joins TRBV28 and TRBJ2-7; 8 bases fit TRBD2. The CDR3 length is 16 residues. The germline gives CDR1 MDHEN, CDR2 SYDVKM. The CDR3 sequence is CTSSASSGWFSYEQYF. In DNA, the CDR3 is TGTACCAGCAGTGCGTCTAGCGGGTGGTTCTCCTACGAGCAGTACTTC.

As regards this clonotype: A much larger clonotype is one base distant, so this may be a read error. CDR3 residues: CASRLTSGGTDTRYF. CDR3 bases: TGTGCCAGCAGATTAACTAGCGGGGGGACAGATACGCGGTATTTT. The rearrangement joins TRBV6-6 to TRBJ2-3, with 12 bases that match TRBD2. This CDR3 has 15 residues. Germline values: CDR1 MNHNY, CDR2 SVGAGI (reference sequence).

The chain links TRBV29-1 to TRBJ2-2, with a tentative D call TRBD2 (6 bases). Trimming took off 6 bases at V and 4 bases at J, with 15 bases between the two ends. Germline assignment: CDR1 SQVTM and CDR2 ANQGSEA. This CDR3 contains 14 residues. The CDR3 protein is CSVGLYRSTGELFF. CDR3 nucleotide sequence: TGCAGCGTGGGACTCTACAGGAGCACCGGGGAGCTGTTTTTT.

V gene TRBV29-1 combines with J gene TRBJ2-3; TRBD1 might be the D (5 bases). The CDR3 has 12 amino acids. V dropped 6 bases and J dropped 7 bases, with 14 bases sitting between them. CDR1 and CDR2 (germline): SQVTM, ANQGSEA. As DNA, the CDR3 is TGCAGCGTCTCAGACCAGGGTTATACGCAGTATTTT. Residues: CSVSDQGYTQYF.

This chain uses TRBV9 with TRBJ1-5, with D perhaps matching TRBD1 (5 bases). This CDR3 contains 14 residues. Germline loops: CDR1 SGDLS, CDR2 YYNGEE. V was shortened by 3 bases and J by 5 bases, with 12 bases between the two germline ends. The CDR3, as DNA: TGTGCCAGCAGCGCTGGGGGGGGGGATCAGCCCCAGCATTTT. Translated: CASSAGGGDQPQHF.

This clonotype was detected only a few times. The chain employs TRBV7-8 and TRBJ2-1; D may correspond to TRBD1 or TRBD2 (5 bases each). V lost 6 bases to trimming and J lost 6 bases, with 15 bases between them. Germline V gene sequence: CDR1 SGHVS, CDR2 FQNEAQ. The CDR3 runs 14 residues. CDR3 sequence (DNA): TGTGCCAGCAGGGGTTCTGGGGGTCGCAATGAGCAGTTCTTC. Amino acids: CASRGSGGRNEQFF.

This chain links TRBV7-2 with TRBJ2-1; D is perhaps TRBD2 (6 bases). CDR1 is SGHTA and CDR2 is FQGNSA in the germline V gene. Trimming took 5 bases from V and 9 from J, leaving 20 bases between them. The CDR3 contains 15 residues. CDR3 bases: TGTGCCAGCAGCGCAACCGTACTAGCCGGGGGTGAGCAGTTCTTC. Protein: CASSATVLAGGEQFF.

This clonotype was seen a few times. The J gene is TRBJ2-5, the V gene TRBV10-3; possibly TRBD1 for D (6 bases). This CDR3 spans 14 amino acids. Per the germline V gene, CDR1 is ENHRY and CDR2 is SYGVKD. V lost 2 bases and J 7 bases, leaving 14 bases between the germline ends. The CDR3: CAISENTGPGTQYF. CDR3 coding DNA: TGTGCCATCAGTGAGAACACAGGGCCCGGGACCCAGTACTTC.

The gene calls are TRBV4-1 and TRBJ2-4; 8 bases are shared with TRBD2. Germline V gene sequence: CDR1 MGHRA, CDR2 YSYEKL. CDR3 length: 14 amino acids. Trimming cost V 3 bases and J 13 bases; bases outside gene matches: 11. CDR3 sequence (DNA): TGCGCCAGCAGCCAGACGAGCGGGAGTGGGGAGCAGTACTTC. Its translation: CASSQTSGSGEQYF.

The chain links TRBV16 to TRBJ1-5; D is undetermined. CDR3 length: 14 residues. Between the trimmed V and J ends, which lost 3 bases and 15 bases, there was a span of 21 bases. Looked up from germline, CDR1 is KGHSY and CDR2 is FQNENV. CDR3 nucleotide sequence: TGTGCCAGCAGCCACTTGGGAGATAGTGAAGCCCGGCATTTT. Encoded protein: CASSHLGDSEARHF.

The chain is built from TRBV24-1 and TRBJ2-1; no reliable D call. Germline-derived CDR1 and CDR2 are KGHDR and SFDVKD. V dropped 9 bases and J dropped 6 bases, with 11 bases sitting between them. This CDR3 has 12 residues. This chain's CDR3 is CATRKGANEQFF. Written as DNA, the CDR3 is TGTGCCACCCGCAAGGGTGCCAATGAGCAGTTCTTC.

The CDR3 region has the DNA TGTGCCAGCAGTCGACAGGGAAGTAACACTGAAGCTTTCTTT. Its translation: CASSRQGSNTEAFF. The chain joins TRBV6-2 or TRBV6-3 to TRBJ1-1, with 7 bases aligning to TRBD1. Germline V gene lookup returns CDR1 MNHEY and CDR2 SVGEGT. J gave up 2 bases and V 5 bases, and 5 bases lay outside the gene matches. CDR3 size: 14 residues.

This clonotype was observed a few times. The V call is TRBV5-6, the J call TRBJ1-2; no clear D. V lost 5 bases and J 2 bases, leaving 13 bases between the germline ends. Germline CDR1 SGHDT, CDR2 YYEEEE. The CDR3 loop spans 14 amino acids. The CDR3 bases are TGTGCCAGCAGTTCAAGGAAGCTGAACTATGGCTACACCTTC. Protein product: CASSSRKLNYGYTF.

J is TRBJ2-7 and V is TRBV7-9; no clear D gene. There are 13 residues in the CDR3. V gave up 3 bases and J gave up 5 bases, with 11 bases separating them. Germline V gives CDR1 SEHNR, CDR2 FQNEAQ (reference sequence). CDR3 amino acids: CASSFSGSDEQYF. In DNA, the CDR3 is TGTGCCAGCAGCTTTTCTGGGTCTGACGAGCAGTACTTC. Complete variable domain (other parts from reference TRBV7-9 and TRBJ2-7): DTGVSQNPRHKITKRGQNVTFRCDPISEHNRLYWYRQTLGQGPEFLTYFQNEAQLEKSRLLSDRFSAERPKGSFSTLEIQRTEQGDSAMYLCASSFSGSDEQYFGPGTRLTVT.

This clonotype appeared a few times. A clone one base away is much larger, so this may be a read error. The CDR3 spells CASSLREIDNEQYF. Here the CDR3 DNA reads TGTGCCAGCAGCCTCCGGGAGATAGACAATGAGCAGTACTTC. The chain joins TRBV14 to TRBJ2-4, with D possibly matching TRBD2 (6 bases). The germline CDR1 and CDR2 sequences are SGHDN and FVKESK. The CDR3 extends over 14 amino acids. V lost 4 bases to trimming and J lost 13 bases, with 20 bases between them.

The chain employs TRBV28 and TRBJ2-7, with D unresolved. Germline CDR1 is MDHEN and CDR2 is SYDVKM. The V gene lost 6 bases and the J gene lost 3 bases, with 12 bases spanning the gap. CDR3 size: 13 residues. DNA of the CDR3: TGTGCCAGCAGCTTAAACAGTCACTACGAGCAGTACTTC. Its protein is CASSLNSHYEQYF.

The chain combines TRBV20-1 with TRBJ2-3; TRBD2 matches at 12 bases. The germline V gene has CDR1 DFQATT and CDR2 SNEGSKA (reference sequence). V trimming: 3 bases; J trimming: 4 bases; junction bases outside the gene matches: 8. The CDR3 loop spans 16 amino acids. The CDR3 DNA follows: TGCAGTGCTAGCAGAGGGCTAGCGGGAGGGCCAGATACGCAGTATTTT. This sequence encodes CSASRGLAGGPDTQYF.

This clonotype has a single count. This chain uses TRBV29-1 with TRBJ1-2; D remains ambiguous. V was trimmed by 4 bases and J by 10 bases, leaving 22 bases between them. There are 14 residues in the CDR3. The germline gives CDR1 SQVTM, CDR2 ANQGSEA. The CDR3 sequence is CSVVNEAAQRIYTF. The CDR3 region has the DNA TGCAGCGTTGTAAATGAAGCCGCACAGCGGATCTACACCTTC.

The rearrangement links TRBV20-1 to TRBJ2-3, with 7 nucleotides matching TRBD2. Per the germline V gene, CDR1 is DFQATT and CDR2 is SNEGSKA (reference sequence). CDR3 length: 14 residues. The V gene end was trimmed by 6 bases and the J gene end by 2 bases; junction bases not matched to a gene: 8. Here the CDR3 DNA reads TGCAGTGCCACGCGGGGGACGATCACAGATACGCAGTATTTT. Translating it yields CSATRGTITDTQYF.